One sample yielded the 30 T cell receptor beta chains listed below, sequenced in a study of vaccination and CD4 T cells after COVID-19. Noted treatment: roughly 10-day PBMC culture with coronavirus spike peptide pools or control peptides (ViraFEST assay). These receptors' antigens are unknown. CD4+ T cells that had been cultured provided DNA sequenced with the Oncomine TCR Beta short-read assay. TCRdb called the PCR reads again in MiXCR, with one record for every CDR3 protein. The repertoire consists of over 10,000 distinct CDR3 sequences, with over 40% occurring once and the leading ten covering less than 20%. The sequenced sample was CD4+ T cells from blood, cultured in vitro. Every receptor here comes from a human donor who had recovered from COVID-19.

The V gene is TRBV28, the J gene TRBJ1-6; D is possibly TRBD1 (6 bases). Trimming cost V 8 bases and J 7 bases, with 12 bases left between them. This CDR3 contains 13 residues. Germline loops: CDR1 MDHEN, CDR2 SYDVKM. The CDR3 DNA is TGTGCCAGCCTAGACAGGTGGAATTCACCCCTCCACTTT. It codes for CASLDRWNSPLHF.

This chain connects TRBV30 to TRBJ2-7; 9 nucleotides match TRBD1. This CDR3 has 14 amino acids. Germline values: CDR1 GTSNPN, CDR2 SVGIG (reference sequence). After removal of 5 bases from V and 5 bases from J, the junction contained 10 bases not matched to a gene. The CDR3 is CAWDRQGVRNEQYF. CDR3 nucleotides: TGTGCCTGGGATAGACAGGGGGTTAGGAACGAGCAGTACTTC.

The chain is built from TRBV7-9 and TRBJ1-6; 10 nucleotides align to TRBD1. The V segment lost 5 bases and the J segment 13 bases; nucleotides outside the gene matches: 8. Per germline, CDR1 SEHNR and CDR2 FQNEAQ (reference sequence). The CDR3 extends over 14 amino acids. The CDR3 coding sequence is TGTGCCAGCAGCCGCGGGACAGGGGTTTCCCCCCTCCACTTT. Residues: CASSRGTGVSPLHF. Full variable domain (rest looked up from reference TRBV7-9 and TRBJ1-6): DTGVSQNPRHKITKRGQNVTFRCDPISEHNRLYWYRQTLGQGPEFLTYFQNEAQLEKSRLLSDRFSAERPKGSFSTLEIQRTEQGDSAMYLCASSRGTGVSPLHFGNGTRLTVT.

V is TRBV27 and J is TRBJ2-7; unclear D gene. There are 10 residues in the CDR3. V was trimmed by 8 bases and J by 2 bases, leaving 4 bases between them. From germline, CDR1 is MNHEY and CDR2 SMNVEV (reference sequence). The CDR3 DNA sequence: TGTGCCAGCGGAACCTACGAGCAGTACTTC. Protein sequence: CASGTYEQYF.

This clonotype has a handful of counts. The V gene is TRBV7-9, the J gene TRBJ2-7; 9 nucleotides line up with TRBD2. This CDR3 has 15 amino acids. J lost 2 bases, V lost 5 bases, and 7 bases had no gene match. Germline CDR1 and CDR2: SEHNR and FQNEAQ (reference sequence). In DNA, the CDR3 is TGTGCCAGCAGCGGGGGGCTAGCGGGGACCTACGAGCAGTACTTC. Translated: CASSGGLAGTYEQYF.

This sequence joins TRBV7-6 and TRBJ1-2; D is perhaps TRBD1 (6 bases). From germline, CDR1 is SGHVS and CDR2 FNYEAQ. The CDR3 totals 13 residues. V gave up 5 bases and J gave up 3 bases, with 10 bases separating them. The CDR3 DNA reads TGTGCCAGCAGCCCGACAGGTGACTATGGCTACACCTTC. It codes for CASSPTGDYGYTF.

J is TRBJ1-1 and V is TRBV20-1, with D tentatively TRBD1 (5 bases). V lost 1 base and J lost 0, with 6 bases in between. CDR1 and CDR2 from the germline V gene are DFQATT and SNEGSKA (reference sequence). This CDR3 spans 13 amino acids. CDR3 nucleotides: TGCAGTGCTAGAGTGACAGTGAACACTGAAGCTTTCTTT. It is translated as CSARVTVNTEAFF.

This chain joins TRBV2 and TRBJ1-5; D may be TRBD1 (6 bases). This CDR3 comprises 15 residues. CDR1 is SNHLY and CDR2 is FYNNEI in the germline V gene. Between the trimmed V and J ends, which lost 3 bases and 3 bases, there was a span of 12 bases. The CDR3 is CASSEEGGLNQPQHF. The DNA for the CDR3 is TGTGCCAGCAGTGAGGAGGGGGGACTCAATCAGCCCCAGCATTTT.

The chain joins TRBV5-6 to TRBJ1-1; possibly TRBD1 for D (6 bases). Trimming shortened V by 4 bases and J by 4 bases, and 14 bases separated the two germline ends. There are 14 residues in the CDR3. The germline gives CDR1 SGHDT, CDR2 YYEEEE. The CDR3 DNA follows: TGTGCCAGCAGCACAGGACAGTGGGGCACTGAAGCTTTCTTT. It specifies CASSTGQWGTEAFF.

V is TRBV4-3 and J is TRBJ1-2; TRBD1 is a possible D gene (5 bases). Trimming left V 4 bases short and J 5 bases short, with 26 bases between. Germline lookup yields CDR1 LGHNA and CDR2 YSLEER. The CDR3 extends over 18 amino acids. CDR3 nucleotide sequence: TGCGCCAGCAGCCCGAAAGATTATTCGGTCATGGGGGAGTATGGCTACACCTTC. The encoded protein is CASSPKDYSVMGEYGYTF.

This rearrangement joins TRBV20-1 to TRBJ1-5; D gene ambiguous. Looked up from germline, CDR1 is DFQATT and CDR2 is SNEGSKA (reference sequence). The CDR3 contains 15 residues. Trimming stripped 0 bases from V and 3 bases from J, with 12 bases between. CDR3 amino acids: CSARDYKQVNQPQHF. The CDR3 DNA sequence: TGCAGTGCTAGAGACTACAAACAAGTCAATCAGCCCCAGCATTTT.

This clonotype appeared a single time. The chain carries TRBV20-1 and TRBJ2-7; D gene uncertain. Deletions cut 4 bases from V and 5 bases from J, with 0 bases between. CDR1 DFQATT and CDR2 SNEGSKA come from the germline V gene (reference sequence). This CDR3 is built from 8 residues. The CDR3 DNA sequence: TGCAGTGCTAACGAGCAGTACTTC. Amino acids: CSANEQYF.

The rearrangement uses TRBV20-1 and TRBJ2-1; 12 nucleotides align to TRBD2. Trimming at V came to 0 bases and at J to 8 bases, leaving 14 bases not matched to a gene. Germline V gives CDR1 DFQATT, CDR2 SNEGSKA (reference sequence). The CDR3 runs 18 residues. The CDR3 here is CSARDRTSGVSGYDEQFF. CDR3 bases: TGCAGTGCTAGAGACAGGACTAGCGGGGTTTCGGGTTATGATGAGCAGTTCTTC.

The chain recombines TRBV7-2 with TRBJ2-5; tentatively, D is TRBD2 (5 bases). The CDR3 covers 15 residues. CDR1 is SGHTA and CDR2 is FQGNSA in the germline V gene. The germline V and J ends were trimmed by 1 base and 5 bases, with 14 bases remaining between them. The chain's CDR3 is CASSLDSQRRETQYF. CDR3 in DNA: TGTGCCAGCAGCTTAGATTCTCAGAGGAGGGAGACCCAGTACTTC.

The chain joins TRBV5-1 to TRBJ1-6; possibly TRBD1 for D (5 bases). The V gene lost 4 bases and the J gene lost 0 bases, with 5 bases spanning the gap. This CDR3 contains 14 residues. The germline CDR1 and CDR2 sequences are SGHRS and YFSETQ. The CDR3: CASSRGSYNSPLHF. Written as DNA, the CDR3 is TGCGCCAGCAGCAGGGGCTCCTATAATTCACCCCTCCACTTT.

The rearrangement joins TRBV4-2 to TRBJ2-3; D is unclear. The CDR3 runs to 16 residues. The germline V gene encodes CDR1 LGHNA and CDR2 YNFKEQ. V lost 0 bases, J lost 5 bases, and 15 bases lay in between. CDR3 sequence: CASSQDVLGSGDTQYF. CDR3 DNA: TGTGCCAGCAGCCAAGATGTCCTAGGTTCAGGAGATACGCAGTATTTT.

The chain carries TRBV6-1 and TRBJ1-1; D uncertain. CDR3 length: 11 amino acids. Germline CDR1 MNHNS, CDR2 SASEGT. V lost 4 bases and J lost 7, with 7 bases in between. The CDR3: CASSGSREAFF. Written as DNA, the CDR3 is TGTGCCAGCAGTGGGTCGCGTGAAGCTTTCTTT.

V and J are TRBV7-9 and TRBJ2-7; 7 nucleotides align to TRBD2. The CDR3 is 14 residues long. Germline trimming cut 1 base from V and 3 bases from J; bases unmatched to any gene: 3. Germline CDR1 reads SEHNR; CDR2 reads FQNEAQ (reference sequence). The CDR3 here is CASSLGLADYEQYF. The CDR3 nucleotides read TGTGCCAGCAGCTTAGGGCTAGCGGACTACGAGCAGTACTTC.

The chain recombines TRBV7-2 with TRBJ2-1; D call uncertain. Trimming pared 5 bases from V and 9 bases from J, leaving 11 bases between. The CDR3 consists of 12 residues. CDR1 is SGHTA and CDR2 is FQGNSA in the germline V gene. In nucleotides, the CDR3 is TGTGCCAGCAGCAAACAACGGGTTGAGCAGTTCTTC. Its protein product is CASSKQRVEQFF. The variable domain in full, completed from reference TRBV7-2 and TRBJ2-1, reads GAGVSQSPSNKVTEKGKDVELRCDPISGHTALYWYRQSLGQGLEFLIYFQGNSAPDKSGLPSDRFSAERTGGSVSTLTIQRTQQEDSAVYLCASSKQRVEQFFGPGTRLTVL.

V usage is TRBV10-3 and J usage is TRBJ1-1, with D unclear. The V and J ends lost 4 bases and 0 bases respectively, with 3 bases between them. Per the germline V gene, CDR1 is ENHRY and CDR2 is SYGVKD. The CDR3 spans 12 residues. The CDR3 is CAISGLNTEAFF. The CDR3 DNA reads TGTGCCATCAGTGGCCTGAACACTGAAGCTTTCTTT.

The V gene is TRBV20-1, the J gene TRBJ2-5; D possibly corresponds to TRBD1 (6 bases). V lost 5 bases and J lost 11, with 21 bases in between. The CDR3 totals 13 residues. Germline values: CDR1 DFQATT, CDR2 SNEGSKA (reference sequence). This chain's CDR3 is CSAPSPLDRSQYF. In nucleotides, the CDR3 is TGCAGTGCTCCATCCCCCCTTGACAGGTCTCAGTACTTC.

This chain connects TRBV6-1 to TRBJ1-2; tentatively, D is TRBD1 (6 bases). CDR1 MNHNS and CDR2 SASEGT come from the germline V gene. Trimming shortened V by 5 bases and J by 2 bases, and 18 bases separated the two germline ends. The CDR3 is made up of 16 amino acids. CDR3 residues: CASSPKGTYPNYGYTF. The CDR3 DNA reads TGTGCCAGCAGTCCGAAGGGGACATATCCCAACTATGGCTACACCTTC.

The chain uses TRBV12-3 or TRBV12-4 and TRBJ1-4; D is unresolved. This CDR3 is built from 13 residues. V lost 11 bases and J lost 14, with 24 bases in between. CDR3 nucleotides: TGTGCCTCCACCGGGCCCGCGAACAAAAGGCTGTTTTTT. Translation gives CASTGPANKRLFF.

V is TRBV6-1 and J is TRBJ1-1; D ambiguous. V lost 2 bases, J lost 1 base, and 14 bases lay in between. This CDR3 comprises 16 residues. Germline values: CDR1 MNHNS, CDR2 SASEGT. The CDR3 DNA reads TGTGCCAGCAGTGAAAACGAGGGCGTCGGGAACACTGAAGCTTTCTTT. Protein product: CASSENEGVGNTEAFF.

The chain is built from TRBV28 and TRBJ1-2, with 8 nucleotides matching TRBD1. CDR1 is MDHEN and CDR2 is SYDVKM in the germline V gene. The CDR3 runs 13 residues. V dropped 5 bases and J dropped 6; count of bases not matched to a gene: 5. The CDR3 nucleotides are TGTGCCAGCAGTACTACAGGGGGGGATGGCTACACCTTC. Its protein is CASSTTGGDGYTF.

The V and J genes are TRBV20-1 and TRBJ1-4, with D unclear. V lost 1 base and J lost 2, with 11 bases in between. Germline CDR1 is DFQATT and CDR2 is SNEGSKA (reference sequence). This CDR3 contains 15 residues. This chain's CDR3 is CSARARALTNEKLFF. The CDR3 region has the DNA TGCAGTGCTAGAGCGAGGGCGCTGACTAATGAAAAACTGTTTTTT.

The V and J genes are TRBV20-1 and TRBJ1-2; 7 bases align to TRBD1. The CDR3 has 16 amino acids. Per the germline V gene, CDR1 is DFQATT and CDR2 is SNEGSKA (reference sequence). Trimming took 4 bases from V and 3 from J; bases not matched to a gene: 14. The CDR3: CSATPRRTGAYYGYTF. The CDR3 coding sequence is TGCAGTGCTACGCCAAGGAGGACAGGCGCATACTATGGCTACACCTTC.

This chain uses TRBV7-2 with TRBJ2-1, with D uncertain. With 4 bases removed from V and 5 bases from J, the gap between germline ends came to 9 bases. Germline loops: CDR1 SGHTA, CDR2 FQGNSA. The CDR3 runs to 13 residues. In DNA form, the CDR3 reads TGTGCCAGCAGCTCCTCCGGAGACAATGAGCAGTTCTTC. Residues: CASSSSGDNEQFF.

This CDR3 is CATSRDREGPDEQYF. DNA for the CDR3: TGTGCCACCAGCAGAGATCGGGAGGGGCCGGACGAGCAGTACTTC. This chain uses TRBV15 with TRBJ2-7; the match to TRBD2 covers 8 bases. Germline CDR1 is LNHNV and CDR2 is YYDKDF (reference sequence). There are 15 residues in the CDR3. V was clipped by 0 bases and J by 5 bases; unmatched bases: 6. The variable domain in full, completed from reference TRBV15 and TRBJ2-7, reads DAMVIQNPRYQVTQFGKPVTLSCSQTLNHNVMYWYQQKSSQAPKLLFHYYDKDFNNEADTPDNFQSRRPNTSFCFLDIRSPGLGDTAMYLCATSRDREGPDEQYFGPGTRLTVT.

In this sample, this clonotype turned up a few times. This chain connects TRBV12-3 or TRBV12-4 to TRBJ1-5; D remains ambiguous. V was shortened by 3 bases and J by 0 bases, with 6 bases between the two germline ends. The CDR3 runs 14 residues. CDR3 loop: CASSLSGSNQPQHF. CDR3 nucleotide sequence: TGTGCCAGCAGTTTGTCGGGTAGCAATCAGCCCCAGCATTTT.